This T cell receptor beta chain was sequenced for a study of CD8+CD57+ T cells in acquired aplastic anemia (dated by TCRdb to about 2018). In the study overall: Extracted DNA from sorted CD4+ and CD8+ cells averaged around 3.4 ug, ranging from roughly 0.2 to 30 ug. Healthy donor samples averaged about 9.8 million reads for CD4+ and fewer than 12 million for CD8+ cells.

TCR beta VDJ combination and CDR3 sequence profiling used genomic DNA as the template. TCR repertoire sequencing was run on an Illumina HiSeq 2000. The published analysis was carried out like this. TRBV/TRBJ rearrangement plots, CDR3 size and DJ length profiles, and Simpson's diversity index were used to evaluate the repertoires. The most abundant DNA sequence in the deep sequencing data was defined as the immunodominant clone. CDR3 amino acid sequences were screened for sharing across subjects and were compared with published repertoires and the VDJdb database. The public sequencing data were trimmed at Q25 with fastp and processed into clonotypes with MiXCR by TCRdb, which kept only in-frame beta chains. Identical CDR3 proteins give one entry, which carries the most common genes and DNA. TCRdb assigned the V and J calls; the authors' analysis was not used. The table for this sample lists roughly 420,000 distinct CDR3 sequences; about 70% of them were counted only once. Under 5% of the sample goes to the ten largest clones.

The study at large found these results: Roughly 29 CD8+ CDR3 sequences were shared between patients and controls but appeared highly expressed in patients and within their immunodominant clones. CD8+ Simpson's diversity did not differ significantly between patients and healthy controls (P=0.060).

Concerning this clonotype itself: The clone's antigen remains unknown. Per-nucleotide qualities are absent, and no much larger clonotype sits a single base away.

In the study, sorted CD4+ and CD8+ blood T cells from patients with severe aplastic anemia and from healthy subjects underwent deep sequencing of TCR repertoires. Ficoll-Paque density gradient centrifugation was used to isolate peripheral blood mononuclear cells. CD4+ and CD8+ T cells were sorted by FACS or magnetic beads before DNA extraction. The TCR was taken from a human donor in good health, serving as a control. Sequenced input: sorted CD4+, CD8+, or CD8+CD57+ T cells (not recorded which) from PBMCs.

The CDR3 corresponds to CATSAPDSTNTGELFF. The nucleotide sequence is TGTGCCACCAGTGCCCCGGACAGCACGAACACCGGGGAGCTGTTTTTT. The chain couples TRBV24-1 to TRBJ2-2; the D segment could be TRBD1, given 6 matching bases. The V end loses 5 bases and the J end loses 0 bases, and a stretch of 12 bases separates them. Sequences KGHDR (CDR1) and SFDVKD (CDR2) are obtained from the germline V gene. There are 16 amino acids in the CDR3, from cysteine to phenylalanine inclusive. Just the 48-base CDR3 DNA is kept, in frame starting at base 1.